The rows below give T cell receptor beta chains drawn from one sample of a study of blood T cells in healthy people across ages. TCRdb called the 5' RACE reads again in MiXCR, with one record for every CDR3 protein. Of 550,000 to 650,000 distinct CDR3 sequences listed, roughly a quarter are singletons. These same records also appear under a second study, on T cells of mothers and their children.

What was sequenced was blood. The receptor set was obtained from a boy under 10 years old in good health. Each CDR3 is given with its conserved first and last residue. A D gene is named only where the DNA matches it firmly. The listing skips clone size in some rows; elsewhere it reads once, few, many or a size class.

-	TRBJ1-2	-	TRBV19	TGTGCCAGTAGTAGAGACGGAGTCTTCTCCCCTGGCTACACCTTC	CASSRDGVFSPGYTF
-	TRBJ1-4	few	TRBV20-1	TGCAGTGCTAGTACGGGGGGTAATGAAAAACTGTTTTTT	CSASTGGNEKLFF
TRBD1	TRBJ1-6	few	TRBV7-9	TGTGCCAGCAGCTCCTCCGGGACAGGGGATTCACCCCTCCACTTT	CASSSSGTGDSPLHF
-	TRBJ2-3	few	TRBV3-1	TGTGCCAGCAGCCCAGGGGGGCCCAGGGGTGATACGCAGTATTTT	CASSPGGPRGDTQYF
TRBD2	TRBJ2-7	-	TRBV20-1	TGCAGTGCGGAGAGGGAGGGCGAGCAGTACTTC	CSAEREGEQYF
TRBD1	TRBJ1-4	few	TRBV29-1	TGCAGCGTTTTAGTGGGGACAGGTGAAAAACTGTTTTTT	CSVLVGTGEKLFF
TRBD1	TRBJ1-1	-	TRBV7-9	TGTGCCAGCAGCTTAACGACAGGGCTCACTGAAGCTTTCTTT	CASSLTTGLTEAFF
TRBD2	TRBJ2-1	few	TRBV7-2	TGTGCCAGCAGCTCCTCCTGGACTAGCGGGAGTTCCCACAATGAGCAGTTCTTC	CASSSSWTSGSSHNEQFF
TRBD1	TRBJ1-4	-	TRBV30	TGTGCCTGGAGTGTGGTCCCCGGGACAGGGAGTGAAAAACTGTTTTTT	CAWSVVPGTGSEKLFF
TRBD1	TRBJ1-1	-	TRBV12-3/TRBV12-4	TGTGCCAACAGTACGGCCGGGACAGCCCACATTGAAGCTTTCTTT	CANSTAGTAHIEAFF
TRBD1	TRBJ1-1	once	TRBV29-1	TGCAGCGGTAGGACAGGGGAGAGCAACACTGAAGCTTTCTTT	CSGRTGESNTEAFF
-	TRBJ1-2	once	TRBV5-5	TGTGCCAGCAGCATCGGGACTTTTGAGATGGGCTACACCTTC	CASSIGTFEMGYTF
TRBD2	TRBJ2-7	-	TRBV12-3/TRBV12-4	TGTGCCAGCAGTTGGACTAGCTCCTACGAGCAGTACTTC	CASSWTSSYEQYF
-	TRBJ2-7	few	TRBV7-2	TGTGCCAGCAGCTTAGGCCAGGTTATGAGCTCCTACGAGCAGTACTTC	CASSLGQVMSSYEQYF
-	TRBJ2-3	-	TRBV6-4	TGTGCCAGCAGTAAACGGACTGGACCAGATACGCAGTATTTT	CASSKRTGPDTQYF
-	TRBJ2-2	-	TRBV14	TGTGCCAGCAGCCAAGGGACTAACACCGGGGAGCTGTTTTTT	CASSQGTNTGELFF
TRBD2	TRBJ2-7	-	TRBV12-3/TRBV12-4	TGTGCCAGCAGTTCTAGCGGGACCACCTACGAGCAGTACTTC	CASSSSGTTYEQYF
TRBD1	TRBJ1-5	-	TRBV5-5	TGTGCCAGCAGCCAGGACAGGGGAACTCAGCCCCAGCATTTT	CASSQDRGTQPQHF
-	TRBJ1-2	-	TRBV27	TGTGCCAGCAGCCCCCGGCCGGGTAGCGGCTACACCTTC	CASSPRPGSGYTF
-	TRBJ2-3	-	TRBV12-3/TRBV12-4	TGTGCCAGCAGTCCGGGACTGCAAATGGATACGCAGTATTTT	CASSPGLQMDTQYF
TRBD1	TRBJ1-1	-	TRBV6-1	TGTGCCAGCAGGGATCGGGACAGGGTTCTGGACACTGAAGCTTTCTTT	CASRDRDRVLDTEAFF
-	TRBJ2-1	few	TRBV24-1	TGTGCCACCAGTGATTCCGGGGCAAGCTCCTACAATGAGCAGTTCTTC	CATSDSGASSYNEQFF
-	TRBJ1-2	few	TRBV20-1	TGCAGTGCTAGCGACGTTGGGGGGACAAACTATGGCTACACCTTC	CSASDVGGTNYGYTF
-	TRBJ2-7	few	TRBV21-1	TGTGCCAGCAGCAAACGTCTTCCGCGGGGACTCTACGAGCAGTACTTC	CASSKRLPRGLYEQYF
-	TRBJ1-3	-	TRBV7-8	TGTGCCAGCAGCTTAGGACGGGTGTTCGGCTCTGGAAACACCATATATTTT	CASSLGRVFGSGNTIYF
-	TRBJ1-1	-	TRBV28	TGTGCCAGCAGCGAGATGAACACTGAAGCTTTCTTT	CASSEMNTEAFF
-	TRBJ2-7	-	TRBV7-2	TGTGCCAGCAGCTTAGGGATCACAGGCGAGCAGTACTTC	CASSLGITGEQYF
-	TRBJ2-4	-	TRBV6-5	TGTGCCAGCAGTTACTCCAGCGCAAACATTCAGTACTTC	CASSYSSANIQYF
-	TRBJ2-1	-	TRBV29-1	TGCAGCATCTCAGAGACGGCCAGCTCCTACGATGAGCAGTTCTTC	CSISETASSYDEQFF
-	TRBJ2-3	-	TRBV5-5	TGTGCCAGCAGCTTTGCAGGCGGTAGCACAGATACGCAGTATTTT	CASSFAGGSTDTQYF
TRBD2	TRBJ2-7	few	TRBV12-3/TRBV12-4	TGTGCCAGCAGGGGAAACAGACTAGCGGGGAGCGAGCAGTACTTC	CASRGNRLAGSEQYF